This T cell receptor beta chain was identified during a study of T-cell reconstitution after alpha-beta-depleted transplantation in children. Study observations and caveats: Surviving recipient T cells and intrathymic progenitors accounted for some patients' high TCRbeta diversity at day 60. T-cell numbers and diversity one year post-transplant derived largely from freshly generated T cells. Several hundred expanded graft clones reportedly gave rise to the alpha-beta T cells present about two months after transplant.

In this sample, this clonotype turned up a few times. Its antigen is not known. Using unique molecular identifiers, the investigators prepared the TCRbeta library. TCRdb re-derived calls from the PCR reads in MiXCR, one entry per CDR3 protein. The data show about 250,000 distinct CDR3 sequences, roughly 25% seen once. The clonotype comes from a female patient aged 2-9 years who had a stem cell transplant for congenital amegakaryocytic thrombocytopenia, so the T cells may come from the graft donor. Here the sequenced sample was PBMCs, mostly from graft donor cells, taken 360 days after TCRalphabeta/CD19-depleted stem cell transplant.

The CDR3 loop is CASRGTEFFYGYTF. CDR3 coding DNA: TGTGCCAGCAGGGGGACAGAGTTTTTCTATGGCTACACCTTC. The chain joins TRBV27 to TRBJ1-2; 7 bases agree with TRBD1. In germline, CDR1 is MNHEY, CDR2 SMNVEV (reference sequence). CDR3 length: 14 residues. With 6 bases clipped from V and 4 bases from J, the junction kept 8 bases outside the gene matches.